This T cell receptor beta chain was identified during a study of graft-versus-host responses after intestinal transplantation. Overall study findings and caveats: Allografts from individuals with graft-donor T cell macrochimerism displayed high graft-versus-host to host-versus-graft clonal ratios. Early declines in HvG clones that occurred post-transplant were associated with peak circulating GvH clone levels.

Method: immunoSEQ multiplex PCR; TCRdb's copy keeps in-frame clones and lacks some. The sample includes around 100,000 clones, roughly 93% seen only once; the top ten take roughly 1%. The germline V and J ends were trimmed by 4 bases and 0 bases, with 22 bases remaining between them. The CDR3 covers 19 residues. From germline, CDR1 is ENHRY and CDR2 SYGVKD. Turning to this clone: Its antigen is not identified.

The clonotype originates from a human donor who received an intestinal transplant. This specimen consisted of unstimulated CD8+ T cells sorted from spleen or lymph node cells, obtained before intestinal transplant. J is TRBJ2-1 and V is TRBV10-3; a weak D match, TRBD1 (6 bases). CDR3 bases: TGTGCCATCAGTGTTCTCCCCACCAACAGGGTTAGCTCCTACAATGAGCAGTTCTTC. Its protein is CAISVLPTNRVSSYNEQFF.